This section outlines one T cell receptor beta chain sequence together with its context. There is no known antigen for this receptor. No base-level quality is on record; no much larger clone is a single base apart. The germline V gene (reference sequence) provides CDR1 SGHNT and CDR2 YYREEE. From its cysteine to its phenylalanine, the CDR3 spans 15 amino acids. CDR3 DNA only is kept here, 45 bases in frame from base 1. The data were obtained in a study of blood T cell repertoires in COVID-19 (dated by TCRdb to the early 2020s). A note on the overall study: The collaborator samples originated in the United States, Italy and Spain and spanned the acute and convalescent phases of COVID-19. A de-identified subject ID, COVID-19 status, age in years and sex were almost always included in the sample metadata. Deeply sampled blood TCRbeta repertoires from subjects exposed to, actively infected with, or recovered from COVID-19 were included in the dataset. A freely available public database, intended as a resource for researchers studying the immune response to SARS-CoV-2, is where the repertoires were released. The material from the prospective study consisted of cDNA or gDNA derived from T cells, B-cell-depleted T cells, or PBMCs. Where available, HLA class I and class II types were taken from metadata supplied by the sample provider and were not determined by assay-based typing. Samples came from the ongoing ImmuneRACE study (first 160 participants) plus 1,254 subjects from 6 global collaborators. General study outcomes and caveats: The amount of clinical and demographic metadata varied by source and participant and was provided uncurated.

The immunoSEQ Assay, a bias-controlled multiplex PCR, was used to amplify TCRbeta CDR3 regions from genomic DNA. The source study handled its data this way. Within the assay, amplification of reference gene primers was used to estimate how many nucleated cells each sample contained. To quantify the absolute abundance of each unique TCRbeta CDR3 rearrangement, sequence reads were collapsed and filtered. For each sample, productive Simpson clonality was calculated by taking the square root of Simpson's diversity index across productive rearrangements. TCRdb re-hosts the immuneACCESS table, in-frame sequences only. Its copies lack some clones; in the studies checked, an unresolved V gene accounts for under half of them, and the cause for the rest is not known. V and J calls plus clone size are reproduced from that table; the DNA served to infer D and trimming. Recorded for this sample are about 160,000 clones; approximately 95% of them occurred a single time. 4.5% to 5.5% of the sample is held by the ten biggest clonotypes.

Collaborating institutions collected whole blood in K2EDTA tubes following their own protocols. For TCRbeta analysis, collaborators shipped samples in one of three forms: frozen whole blood, isolated PBMCs, or DNA extracted from either of those sample types. The sequencing sample was made of peripheral blood. The V and J genes are TRBV5-4 and TRBJ1-2, and 12 junctional nucleotides match TRBD1. The clonotype comes from a woman aged 45-65 years with acute or convalescent COVID-19. The CDR3 region reads CHAGLAGQGAQGYTF. The DNA sequence follows: TGTCATGCCGGCTTGGCGGGACAGGGGGCACAAGGCTACACCTTC.